These 32 T cell receptor beta chains were all obtained from the same sample, sequenced in a study of blood T cell repertoires in COVID-19. Data came from immunoSEQ multiplex PCR; TCRdb stores just in-frame clones and leaves some out. The table shows 300,000 to 350,000 clones, with around 83% occurring only once. Sequencing input: peripheral blood. Every receptor here comes from a man aged 25 to 40 with active or convalescent COVID-19.

This chain links TRBV10-3 with TRBJ2-7; D remains unclear. The V end was cut by 11 bases, the J end by 4 bases, with 18 bases between. The CDR3 extends over 13 amino acids. The V gene's germline CDR1 is ENHRY and CDR2 SYGVKD. The CDR3: CAPRNGPFYEQYF. The CDR3 DNA is TGTGCCCCCCGAAATGGGCCCTTTTACGAGCAGTACTTC.

This chain connects TRBV7-9 to TRBJ2-5, with no clear D. V shed 5 bases and J shed 5 bases, with 12 bases lying between them. The CDR3 extends over 13 amino acids. The germline V gene has CDR1 SEHNR and CDR2 FQNEAQ (reference sequence). CDR3 sequence reads: CASSLIWSETQYF. The CDR3 nucleotides are TGTGCCAGCAGCCTCATTTGGAGCGAGACCCAGTACTTC. Combining the CDR3 with reference TRBV7-9 and TRBJ2-5 gives the whole variable domain DTGVSQNPRHKITKRGQNVTFRCDPISEHNRLYWYRQTLGQGPEFLTYFQNEAQLEKSRLLSDRFSAERPKGSFSTLEIQRTEQGDSAMYLCASSLIWSETQYFGPGTRLLVL.

A single count supports this clone. The gene calls are TRBV5-1 and TRBJ1-1; D gene uncertain. The germline V and J ends were trimmed by 0 bases and 2 bases, with 8 bases remaining between them. Per the germline V gene, CDR1 is SGHRS and CDR2 is YFSETQ. CDR3 length: 14 residues. CDR3 nucleotide sequence: TGCGCCAGCAGCTTGGTTTCAGTTAACACTGAAGCTTTCTTT. It yields the protein CASSLVSVNTEAFF.

The CDR3 nucleotides read TGTGCCACCGACCCCTATAGCGCAGCCTATGGCTACACCTTC. Translating gives CATDPYSAAYGYTF. This chain uses TRBV30 with TRBJ1-2; D gene ambiguous. This CDR3 is 14 amino acids long. The ends were cut back, 8 bases at V and 4 bases at J, with 20 bases in the middle. Germline V gene lookup returns CDR1 GTSNPN and CDR2 SVGIG (reference sequence).

This clone has only one observation. This same CDR3 is encoded by further DNA sequences in the sample. The chain has TRBV18 and TRBJ1-2; 10 bases are a match to TRBD1. V dropped 3 bases and J dropped 5; count of bases not matched to a gene: 0. The CDR3 totals 13 residues. CDR1 and CDR2 (germline): KGHSH, LQKENI. Written as DNA, the CDR3 is TGTGCCAGCTCACCGGGACAGGGGTATGGCTACACCTTC. Translated, it gives CASSPGQGYGYTF.

V usage is TRBV30 and J usage is TRBJ1-1, with D possibly TRBD1 on 5 matching bases. Germline CDR1 GTSNPN, CDR2 SVGIG (reference sequence). The CDR3 length is 13 residues. V was pared by 1 base and J by 2 bases, with 8 bases between. For the CDR3, the DNA is TGTGCCTGGAGTGCAGACAGTAACACTGAAGCTTTCTTT. Its protein is CAWSADSNTEAFF.

This clone has only a few counts. The rearrangement uses TRBV15 and TRBJ1-3; D is unclear. The V end lost 8 bases, the J end lost 0 bases, and 8 bases lay between the germline ends. CDR3 length: 13 amino acids. CDR1 is LNHNV, CDR2 YYDKDF, per germline (reference sequence). The CDR3 region has the DNA TGTGCCACCCGCGTGTCCTCTGGAAACACCATATATTTT. Translation gives CATRVSSGNTIYF.

The gene calls are TRBV5-8 and TRBJ1-5; D remains ambiguous. The CDR3 has 15 amino acids. Germline V lookup: CDR1 SGHTS, CDR2 YDEGEE. V lost 6 bases and J lost 6, with 19 bases in between. The CDR3 reads CASTSLRGLGQPQHF. In DNA form, the CDR3 reads TGTGCCAGCACCAGTCTTCGGGGATTGGGTCAGCCCCAGCATTTT.

CDR3 in amino acids: CASSWKDRGYEKLFF. In DNA form, the CDR3 reads TGTGCCAGCAGCTGGAAGGACAGGGGGTATGAAAAACTGTTTTTT. The rearrangement uses TRBV11-3 and TRBJ1-4; TRBD1 matches 10 bases. J was trimmed by 6 bases and V by 4 bases; bases with no gene match: 5. The length of the CDR3 is 15 residues. CDR1 is SGHNT, CDR2 YENEEA, per germline.

This chain uses TRBV6-1 with TRBJ1-3; 9 bases are shared with TRBD1. V lost 4 bases and J lost 4; bases outside the gene matches: 11. This CDR3 spans 17 amino acids. CDR1 MNHNS and CDR2 SASEGT come from the germline V gene. CDR3 sequence (DNA): TGTGCCAGCAGTGTCCGGACAGGGGCCCTACGGGGAAACACCATATATTTT. It yields the protein CASSVRTGALRGNTIYF.

Only a few counts were recorded for this clone. The J gene is TRBJ1-2, the V gene TRBV11-2; D not certain. This CDR3 spans 14 amino acids. Germline V gene lookup returns CDR1 SGHAT and CDR2 FQNNGV. V was pared by 1 base and J by 2 bases, with 8 bases between. The CDR3 DNA reads TGTGCCAGCAGCTTAGTTTCAGTCAACTATGGCTACACCTTC. Amino acid sequence: CASSLVSVNYGYTF.

The chain combines TRBV19 with TRBJ1-5; 10 bases map to TRBD1. The CDR3 extends over 15 amino acids. Per the germline V gene, CDR1 is LNHDA and CDR2 is SQIVND (reference sequence). Unmatched junction bases numbered 5, after V lost 8 bases and J lost 1 base. The DNA of the CDR3 is TGTGCCAGTCAAAGACAGGGGGCGAGCAATCAGCCCCAGCATTTT. This gives the protein CASQRQGASNQPQHF.

The chain uses TRBV11-1 and TRBJ2-2; 7 bases fit TRBD1. This CDR3 comprises 15 residues. The trim removed 4 bases at V and 4 bases at J, leaving 6 bases unmatched. CDR1 SGHAT and CDR2 FQDESV come from the germline V gene (reference sequence). This CDR3 is CASSSSEGATGELFF. The CDR3 nucleotides are TGTGCCAGCAGCTCATCAGAGGGGGCCACCGGGGAGCTGTTTTTT.

The CDR3 here is CATSRDLFPEQYF. In nucleotides, the CDR3 is TGTGCCACCAGCAGAGATCTGTTCCCCGAGCAGTACTTC. This chain uses TRBV15 with TRBJ2-7, with D unclear. The V end lost 0 bases, the J end lost 6 bases, and 9 bases lay between the germline ends. CDR3 length: 13 residues. Germline CDR1 reads LNHNV; CDR2 reads YYDKDF (reference sequence).

J is TRBJ1-2 and V is TRBV28; D perhaps matches TRBD1 (5 bases). The CDR3 totals 16 residues. CDR1 and CDR2 (germline): MDHEN, SYDVKM. Trimming cost V 1 base and J 4 bases, with 16 bases left between them. The CDR3 here is CASSLFGGKESYGYTF. CDR3 in DNA: TGTGCCAGCAGTTTATTCGGGGGGAAGGAGTCCTATGGCTACACCTTC.

The rearrangement joins TRBV9 to TRBJ2-3, with a possible D match to TRBD2 (6 bases). The CDR3 has 16 amino acids. Trimming cost V 0 bases and J 2 bases, with 13 bases left between them. Germline CDR1 reads SGDLS; CDR2 reads YYNGEE. CDR3 sequence reads: CASSVDGGRITDTQYF. The CDR3 bases are TGTGCCAGCAGCGTAGATGGAGGGAGGATCACAGATACGCAGTATTTT.

This clone was counted between two and nine times. V usage is TRBV7-3 and J usage is TRBJ2-2, with 7 bases identical to TRBD2. The V gene's germline CDR1 is SGHTA and CDR2 FQGTGA. Trimming at V came to 7 bases and at J to 5 bases, leaving 4 bases not matched to a gene. This CDR3 is 13 amino acids long. The CDR3: CASMAGVTGELFF. In nucleotides, the CDR3 is TGTGCCAGCATGGCGGGGGTTACCGGGGAGCTGTTTTTT.

The V call is TRBV9, the J call TRBJ1-2; 8 bases are shared with TRBD1. Trimming removed 6 bases from V and 0 bases from J; junction bases left unmatched: 13. Germline V gene data show CDR1 as SGDLS and CDR2 as YYNGEE. CDR3 length equals 17 residues. For the CDR3, the DNA is TGTGCCAGCACCCGATGGGACAGGACCGAAGCTAACTATGGCTACACCTTC. It yields the protein CASTRWDRTEANYGYTF.

This clone came up once. The rearrangement links TRBV7-2 to TRBJ1-2; 7 nucleotides align to TRBD1. V lost 0 bases, J lost 6 bases, and 10 bases stayed unmatched. There are 16 residues in the CDR3. The V gene's germline CDR1 is SGHTA and CDR2 FQGNSA. CDR3 DNA sequence: TGTGCCAGCAGCTTAGCCTTCGACAGGGACGGAGATGGCTACACCTTC. Its protein product is CASSLAFDRDGDGYTF.

The genes are TRBV18 and TRBJ2-2; D unclear. The CDR3 contains 11 residues. In germline, CDR1 is KGHSH, CDR2 LQKENI. V was clipped by 2 bases and J by 8 bases, with 3 bases between them. CDR3 coding DNA: TGTGCCAGCTCACCAGCGGGGGAGCTGTTTTTT. Translated: CASSPAGELFF.

The chain links TRBV6-5 to TRBJ1-1, with a tentative D call TRBD1 (5 bases). Germline CDR1 is MNHEY and CDR2 is SVGAGI. V shed 8 bases and J shed 5 bases, with 12 bases lying between them. This CDR3 has 12 amino acids. The chain's CDR3 is CASGALGTEAFF. The CDR3 DNA sequence: TGTGCCAGCGGGGCCCTGGGGACTGAAGCTTTCTTT.

This clone occurred once. This sequence joins TRBV5-1 and TRBJ2-3; 9 bases fit TRBD1. From germline, CDR1 is SGHRS and CDR2 YFSETQ. After removal of 4 bases from V and 4 bases from J, the junction contained 7 bases not matched to a gene. The CDR3 totals 15 residues. CDR3 protein: CASSSTGTGSDTQYF. As DNA, the CDR3 is TGCGCCAGCAGCAGTACCGGGACAGGGTCAGATACGCAGTATTTT.

This clone was seen only a few times. This chain joins TRBV7-7 and TRBJ2-5; TRBD1 might be the D (5 bases). This CDR3 is 13 amino acids long. Trimming took off 5 bases at V and 2 bases at J, with 9 bases between the two ends. Germline CDR1 and CDR2: SSHAT and FNYEAQ (reference sequence). This CDR3 reads CASSQSGQETQYF. CDR3 sequence (DNA): TGTGCCAGCAGCCAGTCAGGGCAAGAGACCCAGTACTTC.

The chain couples TRBV6-5 to TRBJ1-3; 7 nucleotides match TRBD1. The length of the CDR3 is 16 residues. The germline V gene encodes CDR1 MNHEY and CDR2 SVGAGI. V shed 2 bases, J shed 0 bases, and the junction held 4 bases outside the gene matches. As DNA, the CDR3 is TGTGCCAGCAGTTACGGAGGGGGCCTCTCTGGAAACACCATATATTTT. Its translation: CASSYGGGLSGNTIYF.

The genes are TRBV7-2 and TRBJ2-7; possibly TRBD2 for D (6 bases). V gave up 5 bases and J gave up 4 bases, with 24 bases separating them. Germline lookup yields CDR1 SGHTA and CDR2 FQGNSA. The CDR3 consists of 17 residues. The CDR3 protein is CASSRGITDSFLYEQYF. In DNA form, the CDR3 reads TGTGCCAGCAGCCGGGGGATAACGGATTCCTTCCTATACGAGCAGTACTTC.

The genes are TRBV21-1 and TRBJ2-1; the table's D call, TRBD1, has no DNA check behind it. TRBV21-1 is labeled a pseudogene. This CDR3 spans 16 amino acids. The CDR3 DNA follows: TGTGCCAGCAGCCCCCCCCTGAGGGACAGGGAAAATGAGCAGTTCTTC. Amino acids: CASSPPLRDRENEQFF.

The chain has TRBV2 and TRBJ2-2; D might be TRBD1 (5 bases). Trimming took 3 bases from V and 0 from J, leaving 5 bases between them. Germline V gene data show CDR1 as SNHLY and CDR2 as FYNNEI. The CDR3 consists of 14 residues. The CDR3 nucleotides read TGTGCCAGCAGTGAGACAGCGAACACCGGGGAGCTGTTTTTT. Translated, it gives CASSETANTGELFF.

The chain employs TRBV10-3 and TRBJ2-7; 12 nucleotides line up with TRBD2. J lost 1 base, V lost 6 bases, and 1 base had no gene match. Germline V gene data show CDR1 as ENHRY and CDR2 as SYGVKD. This CDR3 contains 14 residues. The CDR3 spells CAIRGTSGSYEQYF. The CDR3, as DNA: TGTGCCATCAGGGGGACTAGCGGGTCCTACGAGCAGTACTTC.

This clone showed up just a few times. This chain links TRBV18 with TRBJ2-5; D unresolved. This CDR3 is 15 amino acids long. V lost 3 bases, J lost 4 bases, and 15 bases lay in between. Germline CDR1 KGHSH, CDR2 LQKENI. The CDR3 spells CASSPKEGVGETQYF. The CDR3 DNA follows: TGTGCCAGCTCACCGAAGGAAGGAGTCGGAGAGACCCAGTACTTC.

V and J are TRBV2 and TRBJ2-5; TRBD2 matches at 7 bases. Losses at the gene ends were 10 bases for V and 3 bases for J; bases not matched to a gene: 8. Germline CDR1 is SNHLY and CDR2 is FYNNEI. The CDR3 spans 13 residues. Written as DNA, the CDR3 is TGTGCCAATGCCTTGGGGAGGGAAGAGACCCAGTACTTC. This codes for CANALGREETQYF.

This chain uses TRBV27 with TRBJ1-1; 7 bases line up with TRBD1. The junction had 14 bases not matched to a gene; V was cut back by 7 bases and J by 6 bases. This CDR3 contains 15 residues. The germline V gene encodes CDR1 MNHEY and CDR2 SMNVEV (reference sequence). CDR3 DNA: TGTGCCAGCACACCAACCCGACAGGGTTGGTCTGAAGCTTTCTTT. Its protein is CASTPTRQGWSEAFF.

The V gene is TRBV2, the J gene TRBJ2-1, with 9 positions matching TRBD1. J gave up 3 bases and V 6 bases, and 3 bases lay outside the gene matches. Looked up from germline, CDR1 is SNHLY and CDR2 is FYNNEI. The CDR3 covers 14 residues. In DNA form, the CDR3 reads TGTGCCAGCAGCGACAGGGGGGGCTACAATGAGCAGTTCTTC. This codes for CASSDRGGYNEQFF.